This TCR beta chain originates from a study of T-cell reconstitution after alpha-beta-depleted transplantation in children. This sample's TCRbeta library carried unique molecular identifier barcodes. TCRdb itself ran the PCR reads through MiXCR, one entry per CDR3 protein. The sample includes approximately 390,000 distinct CDR3 sequences, 11% of them seen just once. Per the germline V gene, CDR1 is SGHTA and CDR2 is FQGTGA. Trimming cost V 2 bases and J 2 bases, with 8 bases left between them. The CDR3 is made up of 14 amino acids. This clonotype was counted only a few times. The clonotype originates from a human donor who donated a stem cell graft to a child with acute myeloid leukemia. Sequencing was performed on PBMCs from the stem cell graft donor, taken from the stem cell graft. V is TRBV7-3 and J is TRBJ2-3; D is undetermined. The CDR3 region is CASSLSDHTDTQYF. The DNA of the CDR3 is TGTGCCAGCAGCTTATCGGACCACACAGATACGCAGTATTTT.